The present entry profiles one T cell receptor beta chain with its context. Its antigen is not known. Per germline, CDR1 SQVTM and CDR2 ANQGSEA. The CDR3 is made up of 13 amino acids. Trimming left V 4 bases short and J 0 bases short, with 9 bases between. The sample originates from a study of CD8 T cells in Susac syndrome. Study summary: When blood was drawn, patients with Susac syndrome were on intravenous immunoglobulin alone, on corticosteroids, or therapy-naive.

Study findings and constraints: CD4+ repertoires of Susac syndrome patients lacked detectable clonal expansion.

Roughly 0.5 to 1 ug RNA was reverse transcribed with random hexamers. The authors amplified TCR beta CDR3 across 54 Vbeta and 13 Jbeta using immunoSEQ multiplex PCR. TCRdb re-called the immunoSEQ multiplex PCR reads with MiXCR, one entry per CDR3 protein. The table records hundreds of thousands of distinct CDR3 sequences, 90% to 96% of them present only once. The chain is built from TRBV29-1 and TRBJ1-1; the D is unclear. This receptor was taken from a human donor with Susac syndrome. The material sequenced was CD4+ T cells from PBMCs. CDR3 DNA: TGCAGCGTTGGGGGTACAGTGAACACTGAAGCTTTCTTT. This translates into CSVGGTVNTEAFF.